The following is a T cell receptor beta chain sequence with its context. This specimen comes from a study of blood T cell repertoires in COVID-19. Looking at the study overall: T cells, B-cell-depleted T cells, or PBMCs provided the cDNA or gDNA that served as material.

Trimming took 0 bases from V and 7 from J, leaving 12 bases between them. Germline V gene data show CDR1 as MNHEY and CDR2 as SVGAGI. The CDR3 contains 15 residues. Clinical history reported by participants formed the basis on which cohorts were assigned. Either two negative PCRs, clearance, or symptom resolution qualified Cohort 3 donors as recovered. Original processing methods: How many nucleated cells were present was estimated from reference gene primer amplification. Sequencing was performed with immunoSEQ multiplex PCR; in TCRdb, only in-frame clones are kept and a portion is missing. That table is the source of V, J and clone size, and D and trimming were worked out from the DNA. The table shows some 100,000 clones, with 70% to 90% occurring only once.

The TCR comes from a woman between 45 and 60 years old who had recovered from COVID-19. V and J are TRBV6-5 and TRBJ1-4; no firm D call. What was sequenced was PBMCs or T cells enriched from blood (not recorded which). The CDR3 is CASSYSGQVGEKLFF. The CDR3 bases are TGTGCCAGCAGTTACTCCGGTCAGGTTGGTGAAAAACTGTTTTTT.